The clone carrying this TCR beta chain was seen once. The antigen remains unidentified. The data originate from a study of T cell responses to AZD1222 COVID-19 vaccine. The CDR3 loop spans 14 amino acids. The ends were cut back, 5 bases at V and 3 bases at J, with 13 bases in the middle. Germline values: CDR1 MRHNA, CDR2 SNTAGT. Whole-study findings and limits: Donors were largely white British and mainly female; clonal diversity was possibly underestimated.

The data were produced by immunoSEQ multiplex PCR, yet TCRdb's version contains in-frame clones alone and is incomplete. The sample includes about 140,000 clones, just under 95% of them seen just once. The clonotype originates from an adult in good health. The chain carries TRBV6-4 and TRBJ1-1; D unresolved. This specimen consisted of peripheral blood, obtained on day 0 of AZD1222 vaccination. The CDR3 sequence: CASSLLHSDTEAFF. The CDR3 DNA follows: TGTGCCAGCAGTTTACTTCACAGTGACACTGAAGCTTTCTTT.